This T cell receptor beta chain was obtained from a study of CD8 T cells in ankylosing spondylitis. Study-wide findings and caveats: A number of the motif variants had already been described in reactive arthritis synovial fluid and blood. What seemed typical of ankylosing spondylitis blood was a TCR beta motif built from about eight highly homologous variants.

With molecular barcodes, quantitative 5'-RACE was used to make the TCR beta libraries. In TCRdb, the 5' RACE reads were re-called with MiXCR into one record per CDR3 protein. The data show 150,000 to 200,000 distinct CDR3 sequences, about a sixth seen once. As for this clonotype: The antigen is not known.

This CDR3 comprises 16 residues. Trimming took 0 bases from V and 7 from J; bases not matched to a gene: 9. Germline CDR1 is KGHSH and CDR2 is LQKENI. Sequences were obtained from blood, either unsorted or a sorted T cell fraction (not recorded which). The chain employs TRBV18 and TRBJ2-1; 7 nucleotides align to TRBD2. The receptor comes from a male donor with ankylosing spondylitis or in good health (not recorded which). This chain's CDR3 is CASSPPLLAGENEQFF. CDR3 DNA sequence: TGTGCCAGCTCACCACCTCTGCTCGCGGGAGAGAATGAGCAGTTCTTC.